This T cell receptor beta chain originates from a study of T cell responses to AZD1222 COVID-19 vaccine. Points from the study as a whole: Regions 160-218 and 743-854 held dominance among vaccine-associated CD4 TCRs, which spanned spike. Baseline antibody screening turned up just a handful of seropositive AZD1222 recipients. Repertoire sampling happened only post peak T cell response. Donors were largely white British and mainly female; clonal diversity was possibly underestimated.

Sequenced by immunoSEQ multiplex PCR; TCRdb stores in-frame clones only, minus some. The top ten clones hold 0.4% to 0.5% of a sample with fewer than 200,000 clones, 85% to 90% of them seen once. In its sample, this clone was seen once. The target antigen is unknown. The V gene lost 3 bases and the J gene lost 2 bases, with 1 base spanning the gap. CDR1 is SEHNR, CDR2 FQNEAQ, per germline (reference sequence). The CDR3 runs to 12 residues. The receptor comes from an adult in good health. This chain connects TRBV7-9 to TRBJ2-2; D is unresolved. Material: peripheral blood, obtained on day 0 of AZD1222 vaccination. CDR3 DNA sequence: TGTGCCAGCAGCTTCAACACCGGGGAGCTGTTTTTT. Translated: CASSFNTGELFF. Looking up the rest from reference TRBV7-9 and TRBJ2-2 gives the full variable domain: DTGVSQNPRHKITKRGQNVTFRCDPISEHNRLYWYRQTLGQGPEFLTYFQNEAQLEKSRLLSDRFSAERPKGSFSTLEIQRTEQGDSAMYLCASSFNTGELFFGEGSRLTVL.